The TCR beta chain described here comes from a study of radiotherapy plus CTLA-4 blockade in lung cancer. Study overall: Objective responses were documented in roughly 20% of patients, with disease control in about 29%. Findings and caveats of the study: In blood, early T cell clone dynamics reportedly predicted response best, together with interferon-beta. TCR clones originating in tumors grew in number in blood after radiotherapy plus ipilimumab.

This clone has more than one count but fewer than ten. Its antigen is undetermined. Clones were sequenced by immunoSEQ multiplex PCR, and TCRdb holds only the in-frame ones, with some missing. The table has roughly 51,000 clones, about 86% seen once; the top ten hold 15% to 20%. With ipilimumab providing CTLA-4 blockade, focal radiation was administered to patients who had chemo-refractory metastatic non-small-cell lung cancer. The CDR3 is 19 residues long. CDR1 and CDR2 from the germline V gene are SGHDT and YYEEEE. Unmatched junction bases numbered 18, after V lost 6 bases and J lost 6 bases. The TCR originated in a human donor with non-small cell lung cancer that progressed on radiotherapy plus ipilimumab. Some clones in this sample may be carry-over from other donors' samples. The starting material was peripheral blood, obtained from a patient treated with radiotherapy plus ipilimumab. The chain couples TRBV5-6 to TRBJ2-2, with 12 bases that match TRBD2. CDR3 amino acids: CASTWGASGRAGFPGELFF. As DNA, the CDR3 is TGTGCCAGCACCTGGGGGGCTAGCGGGAGGGCCGGATTTCCCGGGGAGCTGTTTTTT.